The rows below give T cell receptor beta chains drawn from one sample of a study of early T cells in non-severe SARS-CoV-2 infection. TCRdb re-derived calls from the 5' RACE reads in MiXCR, one entry per CDR3 protein. The sample has about 77,000 distinct CDR3 sequences; approximately 5% are singletons. Sequencing used whole blood, obtained at baseline. The receptors were sampled from an adult who was a healthcare worker with PCR-confirmed SARS-CoV-2 infection or an uninfected control (not recorded which). Both conserved end residues are part of each CDR3. A D gene is named only where the DNA matches it firmly. Clone size appears in some rows only: once, few, many, or a class for an expanded clone.

clone_size j_call v_call d_call cdr3_length cdr3_nt cdr3_aa
many TRBJ1-3 TRBV7-9 - 14 TGTGCCAGCAGCCTAGCGGGGGATGGAAACACCATATATTTT CASSLAGDGNTIYF
- TRBJ2-1 TRBV6-5 - 15 TGTGCCAGCAGTTTTAGCGTGGGTGGGCCGAATGAGCAGTTCTTC CASSFSVGGPNEQFF
many TRBJ1-1 TRBV28 TRBD1 13 TGTGCCAGCAGGGACAGGGTTGGCACTGAAGCTTTCTTT CASRDRVGTEAFF
many TRBJ2-1 TRBV20-1 TRBD2 14 TGCAGTGGGCGGGGCGGGAGTTATTTGGATGAGCAGTTCTTC CSGRGGSYLDEQFF
many TRBJ1-1 TRBV20-1 TRBD1 15 TGCAGTGCTAGAGATATAGGACAGGACGCCACTGAAGCTTTCTTT CSARDIGQDATEAFF
many TRBJ2-3 TRBV7-8 - 15 TGTGCCAGCAGCTTAGCCGTAAGGGGCACAGATACGCAGTATTTT CASSLAVRGTDTQYF
many TRBJ1-4 TRBV12-3/TRBV12-4 TRBD1 14 TGTGCCAGCAGCACAGGGGGCGGGAGTGAAAAACTGTTTTTT CASSTGGGSEKLFF
few TRBJ1-1 TRBV7-9 TRBD1 16 TGTGCCAGCACCTTGACAGGGAGGGGAATGAACACTGAAGCTTTCTTT CASTLTGRGMNTEAFF
few TRBJ2-7 TRBV13 TRBD1 15 TGTGCCAGCAGCTACCCGGGACAGGGATCCCACGAGCAGTACTTC CASSYPGQGSHEQYF
- TRBJ2-6 TRBV12-3/TRBV12-4 - 13 TGTGCCAGCGGGGGAGATGGGGCCAACGTCCTGACTTTC CASGGDGANVLTF
many TRBJ1-1 TRBV27 - 14 TGTGCCAGCAGTTTATCGCCCCAGGGCACTGAAGCTTTCTTT CASSLSPQGTEAFF
few TRBJ1-1 TRBV20-1 - 16 TGCAGTGCTAGAACCCCCCTCCAGGGCATGAACACTGAAGCTTTCTTT CSARTPLQGMNTEAFF
- TRBJ2-5 TRBV5-6 - 15 TGTGCCAGCAGCTTGGCCCGGGGAAGGGAAGAGACCCAGTACTTC CASSLARGREETQYF
many TRBJ2-3 TRBV7-6 TRBD2 16 TGTGCCAGCGGGGCGACTAGCGGGAGGTTGGCCGATACGCAGTATTTT CASGATSGRLADTQYF
- TRBJ1-2 TRBV15 - 14 TGTGCCACCAGCAGAGTAGGGGACGTCTATGGCTACACCTTC CATSRVGDVYGYTF
- TRBJ1-1 TRBV30 - 15 TGTGCCTGGAGTAAGGGCCATCTCTCGGGAACTGAAGCTTTCTTT CAWSKGHLSGTEAFF
- TRBJ1-5 TRBV27 - 13 TGTGCCAGCAGTTTCGCCAGAAATCAGCCCCAGCATTTT CASSFARNQPQHF
many TRBJ1-2 TRBV12-3/TRBV12-4 - 12 TGTGCCACAATCGAGGGCCCTTATGGCTACACCTTC CATIEGPYGYTF
many TRBJ2-1 TRBV12-3/TRBV12-4 TRBD2 13 TGTGCCAGCGGCGGGAGGGACTACAATGAGCAGTTCTTC CASGGRDYNEQFF
few TRBJ2-7 TRBV28 TRBD2 15 TGTGCCAGCAGCACCCTAGCGGGAGGATACTACGAGCAGTACTTC CASSTLAGGYYEQYF
- TRBJ2-3 TRBV16 - 12 TGTGCCAGCAGTCACAGAGGGGATACGCAGTATTTT CASSHRGDTQYF
few TRBJ2-1 TRBV7-9 - 18 TGTGCCAGCAGCTCGGAAGAGCCTAGCGACAGCTCCTACAATGAGCAGTTCTTC CASSSEEPSDSSYNEQFF
many TRBJ2-2 TRBV7-9 TRBD2 18 TGTGCCAGCAGCTTAGGTCCTCTCGCGGGAGTAGACACCGGGGAGCTGTTTTTT CASSLGPLAGVDTGELFF
many TRBJ1-5 TRBV20-1 - 17 TGCAGTGCTAGAGGTTCCCGGACAGTTCATAGCAATCAGCCCCAGCATTTT CSARGSRTVHSNQPQHF
many TRBJ1-5 TRBV12-3/TRBV12-4 - 14 TGTGCCAGCATGCTTCAGGGGACCAATCAGCCCCAGCATTTT CASMLQGTNQPQHF
few TRBJ1-5 TRBV4-1 - 15 TGCGCCAGCAGCCAAGAAGTAAGGGACGGACAGCCCCAGCATTTT CASSQEVRDGQPQHF
few TRBJ1-1 TRBV6-1 - 13 TGTGCCAGCAGGGAACAGGGACCTCCTGAAGCTTTCTTT CASREQGPPEAFF
- TRBJ2-7 TRBV25-1 - 15 TGTGCCAGCTCTTCTCCGGAGACAGCGGACTACGAGCAGTACTTC CASSSPETADYEQYF
- TRBJ2-7 TRBV28 - 14 TGTGCCAGCAGTTTGCCTAAACCACCCTACGAGCAGTACTTC CASSLPKPPYEQYF
few TRBJ1-1 TRBV29-1 - 12 TGCAGCGTTCAGTTGATGAACACTGAAGCTTTCTTT CSVQLMNTEAFF
many TRBJ1-3 TRBV29-1 - 12 TGCAGCGTTGAAGGGGAGGGAAACACCATATATTTT CSVEGEGNTIYF
- TRBJ2-7 TRBV5-1 TRBD2 14 TGCGCCAGCAGCTGGGGGGGAGTAGGCGACGAGCAGTACTTC CASSWGGVGDEQYF
many TRBJ2-1 TRBV4-1 TRBD2 17 TGCGCCAGCAGCCAAGAAGGCACTAGCGGATTTGGGAATGAGCAGTTCTTC CASSQEGTSGFGNEQFF
few TRBJ2-3 TRBV7-8 TRBD1 16 TGTGCCAGCAGCTTAGTGACAGGGGGTGGCACAGATACGCAGTATTTT CASSLVTGGGTDTQYF
many TRBJ2-7 TRBV10-1 TRBD2 14 TGCGCCAGCAGCGTTAGAGGCGGGAGAGACGAGCAGTACTTC CASSVRGGRDEQYF
- TRBJ2-7 TRBV7-8 - 15 TGTGCCAGCAGCGGATGGGGGGGCCGCTCCTACGAGCAGTACTTC CASSGWGGRSYEQYF
many TRBJ2-3 TRBV7-9 TRBD1 17 TGTGCCAGCAGCTTAGCGCTCGGACAGGGGTCCAGAGATACGCAGTATTTT CASSLALGQGSRDTQYF
- TRBJ2-2 TRBV10-3 - 11 TGTGCCATCAAAGGAACCGGGGAGCTGTTTTTT CAIKGTGELFF
few TRBJ1-1 TRBV30 - 13 TGTGCCTGGAGTGTAGACCGGAACACTGAAGCTTTCTTT CAWSVDRNTEAFF
few TRBJ1-2 TRBV7-2 TRBD1 14 TGTGCCAGCAGTCACAGGACAGGGGACTATGGCTACACCTTC CASSHRTGDYGYTF
- TRBJ2-5 TRBV7-9 - 12 TGTGCCAGCAGGAGAGAGCAAGAGACCCAGTACTTC CASRREQETQYF
many TRBJ2-1 TRBV28 TRBD2 15 TGTGCCAGCAGCCCAGGACTAGCGGGAGTGATTGAGCAGTTCTTC CASSPGLAGVIEQFF
many TRBJ1-3 TRBV6-5 - 17 TGTGCCAGCAGTTCTCCTAATGGGGCCCGGAGGGGAAACACCATATATTTT CASSSPNGARRGNTIYF
many TRBJ1-6 TRBV6-5 - 14 TGTGCCAGCAGTTCCGGGACGAGGAGTTCACCCCTCCACTTT CASSSGTRSSPLHF
- TRBJ2-7 TRBV3-1 - 13 TGTGCCAGCAGTCACCAGGGGACCTACGAGCAGTACTTC CASSHQGTYEQYF
- TRBJ1-5 TRBV7-6 - 16 TGTGCCAGCAGCCCAACCGGGGGGCATAGCAATCAGCCCCAGCATTTT CASSPTGGHSNQPQHF
many TRBJ2-7 TRBV7-3 - 17 TGTGCCAGCAGCTCCCCGTCTCAGGGGCCGGGGGCCTACGAGCAGTACTTC CASSSPSQGPGAYEQYF
many TRBJ2-3 TRBV24-1 - 16 TGTGCCACCAGTGAGCCTTCGGGACTTGGCACAGATACGCAGTATTTT CATSEPSGLGTDTQYF
many TRBJ1-2 TRBV30 TRBD1 12 TGTGCCTGGAGTGCAAGGACAGGAGGCTACACCTTC CAWSARTGGYTF
few TRBJ1-1 TRBV28 - 17 TGTGCCAGCAGTTTTAGTGGGTCGGGGACCATGAACACTGAAGCTTTCTTT CASSFSGSGTMNTEAFF
- TRBJ2-7 TRBV7-2 TRBD2 16 TGTGCCAGCAGCTTATATCTAGCGGGTCCTGCCTACGAGCAGTACTTC CASSLYLAGPAYEQYF